This TCR beta chain was found in a study of T cell repertoires in aging, cancer and after chemotherapy (dated by TCRdb to between 2019 and 2020). A note on the overall study: Donors were distributed across six age groups ranging from 30 or younger to 70 or older, with at least three individuals included per group. In the hematological group, the paired samples taken before and after chemotherapy came from chronic lymphocytic leukemia patients who were treated with regimens based on fludarabine or bendamustine. The cohort comprised around 220 cancer patients, 94 with hematological and over 110 with solid cancers, plus 95 healthy donors as a reference group. The complete dataset included some 9 million TCR reads. The study profiled peripheral blood TCR beta repertoires from healthy donors and cancer patients to examine immunoaging and T cell reconstitution after chemotherapy. General study outcomes and caveats: Compared with age-matched healthy donors, untreated patients with hematological or solid cancers had significantly lower TCR diversity and higher clonality in blood. In healthy donors, the drop in TCR diversity with age came mainly from a loss of richness, whereas in cancer patients a loss of evenness also played a part. In both cancer cohorts, the median generation probability rose over the chemotherapy interval, which suggests that the repertoire was reconstituted through rebound thymic output. The authors noted that the repertoire data do not allow conclusions about immunological memory after chemotherapy. Hematological cancer patients had lymphoid organ infiltration, which may itself impair thymic emigration or peripheral T cell expansion.

V is trimmed back by 5 bases and J by 7 bases, and the junction contains 17 bases that no gene match accounts for. From the cysteine through the phenylalanine, the CDR3 covers 17 amino acids. Solely the CDR3 DNA is kept, with 51 bases framed from the first base. From the germline V gene (reference sequence), CDR1 is LNHDA and CDR2 is SQIVND. This clonotype has only a few counts. Its antigen is currently not known. No base quality information exists; no much larger clone differs at one position. TCR beta rearrangements were amplified from genomic DNA isolated from peripheral blood, not from sorted cells or RNA. Using a mixed TRB-A/B primer pool, multiplex touch-down PCR amplified rearranged TRB sequences covering the V, D and J segments. Illumina adapters and sample indices were attached to the amplicons through two consecutive PCR reactions run with Phusion HS II polymerase. Amplicons were gel-purified with the NucleoSpin Gel and PCR Clean-up kit, then checked with Qubit and an Agilent 2100 Bioanalyzer. The libraries were sequenced on an Illumina MiSeq with 600-cycle, single-indexed, paired-end runs. The paper's data handling went like this. Processing of the TRB sequences was carried out with MiXCR versions 2.12 and 3.0.5. Each unique CDR3 nucleotide sequence was counted as one clone, and only productive sequences with at least two reads were retained. The repertoire metrics were Shannon diversity, evenness, clonality (calculated as one minus evenness), and diversity profiles parameterized by alpha from 0 to 5. The IGoR algorithm was used to calculate generation probabilities of clones in the paired pre- and post-chemotherapy samples. Through fastp at Q25 and MiXCR, TCRdb rebuilt clones from the public reads, retaining in-frame beta chains. Every distinct CDR3 protein forms one entry, paired with its most common genes and DNA. It is TCRdb's table, rather than the study itself, that gives the V and J calls and clone size. Across this sample there are about 13,000 distinct CDR3 sequences, with 25% to 35% seen only once. The ten largest clones add up to around 9.9% of the sample.

The TCR sequence derives from a human donor with a blood cancer. This receptor chain uses TRBV19 and TRBJ2-1; 7 central nucleotides agree with TRBD1. Sequencing was carried out using blood. The DNA is TGTGCCAGTAGTTCTACTTTTTGGGCAGGGGGTGGGAATGAGCAGTTCTTC. Translated, this gives CASSSTFWAGGGNEQFF.